This note documents a single T cell receptor (beta chain) sequence. Its cognate antigen is unknown. Donors had no recently reported acute infections or vaccinations and were HIV-negative. All participating donors were Caucasian adults from Nashville, Tennessee. Germline CDR1 reads SGHKS; CDR2 reads YYEKEE (reference sequence). The CDR3 is 14 residues long. Trimming removed 5 bases at V and 4 bases at J, with 15 bases between. The authors ran the assay at deep level. Data came from immunoSEQ multiplex PCR; TCRdb stores just in-frame clones and leaves some out. The repertoire consists of about half a million clones, with about 84% occurring once and the leading ten covering roughly an eighth. This record comes from a study of shared clonotypes between healthy human individuals. Findings of the study overall: It was expected that sequencing depth would affect clonotype sharing among donors.

The V and J genes are TRBV5-5 and TRBJ1-2; a possible D gene is TRBD1 (5 bases). This TCR was sampled from a woman aged 40 to 50 in good health. Some clones in this sample may be carry-over from other donors' samples. Sample: PBMCs. The CDR3 reads CASRLLGVGYGYTF. For the CDR3, the DNA is TGTGCCAGCAGACTTCTGGGGGTCGGCTATGGCTACACCTTC.